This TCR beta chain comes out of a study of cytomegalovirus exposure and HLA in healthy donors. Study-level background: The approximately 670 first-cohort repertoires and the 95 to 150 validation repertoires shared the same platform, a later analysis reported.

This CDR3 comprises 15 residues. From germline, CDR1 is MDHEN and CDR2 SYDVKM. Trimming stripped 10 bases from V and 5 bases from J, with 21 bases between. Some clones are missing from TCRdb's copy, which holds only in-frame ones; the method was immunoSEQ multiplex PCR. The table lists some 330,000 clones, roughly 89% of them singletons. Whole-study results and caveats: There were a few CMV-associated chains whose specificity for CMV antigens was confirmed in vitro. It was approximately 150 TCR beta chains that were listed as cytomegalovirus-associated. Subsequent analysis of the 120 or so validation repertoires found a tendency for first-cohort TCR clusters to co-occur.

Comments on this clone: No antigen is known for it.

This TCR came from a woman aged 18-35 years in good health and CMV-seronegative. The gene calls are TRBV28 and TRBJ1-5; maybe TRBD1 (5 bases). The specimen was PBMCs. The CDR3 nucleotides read TGTGCCATCTACCCTGGGGGGGGAGGCTATCAGCCCCAGCATTTT. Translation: CAIYPGGGGYQPQHF.